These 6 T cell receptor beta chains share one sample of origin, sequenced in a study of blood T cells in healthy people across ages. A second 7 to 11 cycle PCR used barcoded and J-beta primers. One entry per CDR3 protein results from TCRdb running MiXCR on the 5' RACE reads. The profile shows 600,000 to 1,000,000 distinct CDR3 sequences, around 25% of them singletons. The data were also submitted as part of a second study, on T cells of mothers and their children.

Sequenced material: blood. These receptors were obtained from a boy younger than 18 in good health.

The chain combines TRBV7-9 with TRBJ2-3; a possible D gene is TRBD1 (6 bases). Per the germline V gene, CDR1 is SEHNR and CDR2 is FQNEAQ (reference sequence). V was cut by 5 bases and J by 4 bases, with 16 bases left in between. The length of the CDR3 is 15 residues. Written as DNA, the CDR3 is TGTGCCAGCAGCACGACAGCTAAGGGGGCAGATACGCAGTATTTT. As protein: CASSTTAKGADTQYF.

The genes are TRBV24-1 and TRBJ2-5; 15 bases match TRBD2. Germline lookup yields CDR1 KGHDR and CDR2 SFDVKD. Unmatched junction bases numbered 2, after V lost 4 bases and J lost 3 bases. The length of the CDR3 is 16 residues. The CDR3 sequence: CATSEWTSGGEETQYF. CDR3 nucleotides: TGTGCCACCAGTGAGTGGACTAGCGGGGGGGAAGAGACCCAGTACTTC.

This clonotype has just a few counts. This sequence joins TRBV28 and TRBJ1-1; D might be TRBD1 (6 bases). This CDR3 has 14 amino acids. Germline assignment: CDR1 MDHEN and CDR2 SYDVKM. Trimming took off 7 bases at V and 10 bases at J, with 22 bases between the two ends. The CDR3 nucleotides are TGTGCCAGCACCACTCCCCAGGGGTCCATGAGAGCTTTCTTT. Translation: CASTTPQGSMRAFF.

The CDR3, as DNA: TGTGCCAGCAGCTTACCCACAGGATTAGGTGGCTACACCTTC. This codes for CASSLPTGLGGYTF. The gene calls are TRBV7-2 and TRBJ1-2; D is possibly TRBD1 (5 bases). Deletions cut 2 bases from V and 7 bases from J, with 14 bases between. Germline lookup yields CDR1 SGHTA and CDR2 FQGNSA. The CDR3 consists of 14 residues. The full variable domain, its missing parts supplied by reference TRBV7-2 and TRBJ1-2, is GAGVSQSPSNKVTEKGKDVELRCDPISGHTALYWYRQSLGQGLEFLIYFQGNSAPDKSGLPSDRFSAERTGGSVSTLTIQRTQQEDSAVYLCASSLPTGLGGYTFGSGTRLTVV.

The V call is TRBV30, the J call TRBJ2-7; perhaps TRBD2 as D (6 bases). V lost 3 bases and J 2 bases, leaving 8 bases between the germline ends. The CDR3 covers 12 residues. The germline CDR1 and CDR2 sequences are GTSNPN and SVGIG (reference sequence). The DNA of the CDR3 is TGTGCCTGGAGCGTAGCGGCCTACGAGCAGTACTTC. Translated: CAWSVAAYEQYF.

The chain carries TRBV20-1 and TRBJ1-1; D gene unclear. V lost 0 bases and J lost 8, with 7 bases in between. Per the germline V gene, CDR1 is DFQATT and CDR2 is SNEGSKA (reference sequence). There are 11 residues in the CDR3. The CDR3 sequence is CSARDFPEAFF. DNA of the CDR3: TGCAGTGCTAGAGATTTCCCCGAAGCTTTCTTT.